The TCR delta chain described here comes from a study of delta chains in infants with herpesvirus infections. Study summary: The search targeted a public fetal Vdelta1/Vgamma8 clonotype after postnatal CMV infection.

Reverse transcription of PBMC RNA used primers specific for the gamma and delta chains. TCRdb re-called clones from the RT-PCR reads via CATT. The sample lists some 680 delta-chain clones, 50% to 70% seen once, with around 32% in the top ten. V dropped 3 bases and J dropped 4; count of bases not matched to a gene: 24. This CDR3 comprises 22 residues. Germline V gene sequence: CDR1 TSWWSYY, CDR2 QGS. By share, this clone counts as large. The sample has other DNA sequences that encode this CDR3 too. The source was peripheral blood, collected at time point 4 of longitudinal follow-up. The sequence derives from a human donor who was a Ugandan infant, either HIV-exposed or HIV-unexposed (not recorded which). This sequence joins TRDV1 and TRDJ1, with 12 bases matching TRDD3. DNA for the CDR3: TGTGCTCTTGGGGACCCCTGGCCTTCCTCCTCCTGGGGGATACGCGGGGGCGATAAACTCATCTTT. The encoded protein is CALGDPWPSSSWGIRGGDKLIF.